These 14 T cell receptor beta chains originate from one sample sequenced in a study of blood T cell repertoires in COVID-19. The repertoire was sequenced with immunoSEQ multiplex PCR; TCRdb's copy has only in-frame clones and lacks some. The table includes 65,000 to 70,000 clones, approximately 83% detected once. The source material was peripheral blood. Source of these receptors: an elderly man with acute or convalescent COVID-19.

The chain is built from TRBV3-1 (or the pseudogene TRBV3-2) and TRBJ1-3; D is uncertain. This CDR3 contains 13 residues. V was shortened by 6 bases and J by 0 bases, with 6 bases between the two germline ends. Germline V lookup: CDR1 LGHDT, CDR2 YNNKEL (reference sequence). CDR3 residues: CASREHSGNTIYF. The CDR3 coding sequence is TGTGCCAGCAGGGAGCACTCTGGAAACACCATATATTTT.

This clone turned up a few times. The chain joins TRBV11-3 to TRBJ2-7; the match to TRBD1 covers 11 bases. The CDR3 totals 15 residues. Germline-derived CDR1 and CDR2 are SGHNT and YENEEA. Unmatched junction bases numbered 3, after V lost 1 base and J lost 4 bases. CDR3 loop: CASSLGTGGMYEQYF. The CDR3 nucleotides are TGTGCCAGCAGCTTAGGGACAGGGGGCATGTACGAGCAGTACTTC.

V and J are TRBV6-6 and TRBJ1-5; 7 positions agree with TRBD1. The V gene's germline CDR1 is MNHNY and CDR2 SVGAGI (reference sequence). The CDR3 has 16 residues. J gave up 0 bases and V 5 bases, and 7 bases lay outside the gene matches. The CDR3 spells CASSQRQGDSNQPQHF. The CDR3 DNA is TGTGCCAGCAGTCAGAGACAGGGCGATAGCAATCAGCCCCAGCATTTT.

This sequence joins TRBV7-2 and TRBJ2-5; unclear D gene. CDR1 SGHTA and CDR2 FQGNSA come from the germline V gene. The CDR3 is 14 amino acids. The germline V and J ends were trimmed by 1 base and 4 bases, with 10 bases remaining between them. This CDR3 is CASSLGLKGETQYF. DNA for the CDR3: TGTGCCAGCAGCTTAGGACTCAAAGGAGAGACCCAGTACTTC.

The genes are TRBV7-6 and TRBJ2-7, with 7 bases that match TRBD2. The CDR3 covers 14 residues. Germline-derived CDR1 and CDR2 are SGHVS and FNYEAQ. The V gene end was trimmed by 2 bases and the J gene end by 6 bases; junction bases not matched to a gene: 7. The CDR3 spells CASSLRGESGEQYF. CDR3 bases: TGTGCCAGCAGCTTACGGGGGGAATCGGGCGAGCAGTACTTC. Using reference TRBV7-6 and TRBJ2-7 for the parts outside the CDR3, the full variable domain is GAGVSQSPRYKVTKRGQDVALRCDPISGHVSLYWYRQALGQGPEFLTYFNYEAQQDKSGLPNDRFSAERPEGSISTLTIQRTEQRDSAMYRCASSLRGESGEQYFGPGTRLTVT.

The chain employs TRBV19 and TRBJ1-3; D is possibly TRBD1 (5 bases). V was trimmed by 4 bases and J by 0 bases, leaving 10 bases between them. The CDR3 loop spans 15 amino acids. Germline CDR1 is LNHDA and CDR2 is SQIVND (reference sequence). CDR3 loop: CASSSDRTSGNTIYF. For the CDR3, the DNA is TGTGCCAGTAGTAGTGACAGAACCTCTGGAAACACCATATATTTT.

The chain is built from TRBV27 and TRBJ2-3, with 8 bases matching TRBD1. The V and J ends lost 5 bases and 5 bases, in that order; junction bases with no gene match: 6. Germline CDR1 is MNHEY and CDR2 is SMNVEV (reference sequence). The CDR3 is 14 amino acids. The chain's CDR3 is CASSPWTGQDTQYF. CDR3 nucleotide sequence: TGTGCCAGCAGTCCCTGGACAGGGCAAGATACGCAGTATTTT.

V gene TRBV27 combines with J gene TRBJ2-3; 10 nucleotides align to TRBD2. Germline V lookup: CDR1 MNHEY, CDR2 SMNVEV (reference sequence). V lost 5 bases and J lost 4; bases outside the gene matches: 6. CDR3 length equals 15 residues. The CDR3 here is CASSRLAGAADTQYF. In nucleotides, the CDR3 is TGTGCCAGCAGTCGCCTAGCGGGAGCAGCAGATACGCAGTATTTT.

The rearrangement uses TRBV19 and TRBJ2-2, with 7 positions matching TRBD2. Germline values: CDR1 LNHDA, CDR2 SQIVND (reference sequence). The CDR3 runs 13 residues. V gave up 7 bases and J gave up 7 bases; unmatched junction bases: 6. In DNA, the CDR3 is TGTGCCAGTAAGGGCGGGAGTGACGGGGAGCTGTTTTTT. It yields the protein CASKGGSDGELFF.

The chain joins TRBV6-5 to TRBJ1-2; D not certain. Germline-derived CDR1 and CDR2 are MNHEY and SVGAGI. Trimming removed 4 bases at V and 6 bases at J, with 6 bases between. CDR3 length: 11 residues. The CDR3: CASSSLHGYTF. CDR3 bases: TGTGCCAGCAGTTCCCTCCATGGCTACACCTTC.

The chain combines TRBV10-3 with TRBJ2-2; D unresolved. This CDR3 contains 13 residues. Germline values: CDR1 ENHRY, CDR2 SYGVKD. The V end was cut by 4 bases, the J end by 5 bases, with 8 bases between. As DNA, the CDR3 is TGTGCCATCAGTGGAGGTGGAACCGGGGAGCTGTTTTTT. Its protein is CAISGGGTGELFF.

This clone was observed a single time. V and J are TRBV19 and TRBJ2-2; TRBD2 is a possible D gene (6 bases). This CDR3 has 14 amino acids. Germline V lookup: CDR1 LNHDA, CDR2 SQIVND (reference sequence). The V and J ends lost 1 base and 6 bases respectively, with 9 bases between them. The CDR3, as DNA: TGTGCCAGTAGTATAGGGGGGGTCGCCGGGGAGCTGTTTTTT. It codes for CASSIGGVAGELFF.

This chain links TRBV30 with TRBJ1-3; TRBD1 aligns across 10 bases. After removal of 7 bases from V and 4 bases from J, the junction contained 10 bases not matched to a gene. The CDR3 runs 15 residues. The germline V gene encodes CDR1 GTSNPN and CDR2 SVGIG (reference sequence). The DNA for the CDR3 is TGTGCCTCGGGCCCGGGACAGGGGTTCGGAAACACCATATATTTT. Protein: CASGPGQGFGNTIYF.

The genes are TRBV11-2 and TRBJ1-2; weak D call: TRBD1 (5 bases). The CDR3 totals 14 residues. The germline CDR1 and CDR2 sequences are SGHAT and FQNNGV. Trimming pared 6 bases from V and 6 bases from J, leaving 17 bases between. Here the CDR3 reads CASSFTSGFNGYTF. CDR3 coding DNA: TGTGCCAGCAGTTTTACCTCAGGGTTCAATGGCTACACCTTC.